The 29 T cell receptor beta chains below were found in one sample sequenced in a study of cytomegalovirus exposure and HLA in healthy donors. The PCR was carried out with 60 Vbeta primers and 13 Jbeta primers. Repertoires were generated with immunoSEQ multiplex PCR, while TCRdb's copy carries only in-frame clones and drops some. The sample lists roughly 55,000 clones; 77% were seen once. The sample was PBMCs. These receptors were obtained from a female donor in good health and CMV-seronegative.

The chain carries TRBV4-1 and TRBJ2-1; 7 positions match TRBD2. After removal of 0 bases from V and 4 bases from J, the junction contained 9 bases not matched to a gene. There are 17 residues in the CDR3. Germline V CDR1 and CDR2: MGHRA, YSYEKL. DNA for the CDR3: TGCGCCAGCAGCCAAGATTTCGCAGGGAGGGTTTACAATGAGCAGTTCTTC. Its translation: CASSQDFAGRVYNEQFF.

This chain links TRBV27 with TRBJ2-7, with 9 bases aligning to TRBD1. Trimming cost V 4 bases and J 3 bases; bases outside gene matches: 1. Germline CDR1 is MNHEY and CDR2 is SMNVEV (reference sequence). CDR3 size: 13 residues. This chain's CDR3 is CASSWGQGYEQYF. CDR3 nucleotide sequence: TGTGCCAGCAGTTGGGGACAGGGCTACGAGCAGTACTTC.

This chain connects TRBV10-3 to TRBJ1-5, with D possibly being TRBD1 (6 bases). This CDR3 region has 13 residues. Germline-derived CDR1 and CDR2 are ENHRY and SYGVKD. The V end was cut by 11 bases, the J end by 5 bases, with 16 bases between. CDR3 loop: CAANREADQPQHF. The CDR3 nucleotides read TGTGCCGCTAACAGGGAAGCGGATCAGCCCCAGCATTTT.

V and J are TRBV19 and TRBJ2-3; D may be TRBD1 (5 bases). CDR1 is LNHDA, CDR2 SQIVND, per germline (reference sequence). V was cut by 0 bases and J by 6 bases, with 19 bases left in between. The CDR3 sequence is 17 residues long. DNA of the CDR3: TGTGCCAGTAGTATAGATCTCCCTCTAGGGGTCCGGGATACGCAGTATTTT. This encodes CASSIDLPLGVRDTQYF.

The J gene is TRBJ2-1, the V gene TRBV9; the match to TRBD2 covers 8 bases. The CDR3 is 19 residues long. The ends lost 0 bases at V and 6 bases at J; junction bases unmatched: 17. CDR1 is SGDLS, CDR2 YYNGEE, per germline. The CDR3 region is CASSVAPPHPGLGRNEQFF. The CDR3 DNA reads as TGTGCCAGCAGCGTAGCCCCCCCACATCCGGGACTAGGTCGCAATGAGCAGTTCTTC.

The chain joins TRBV14 to TRBJ2-7, with D possibly being TRBD2 (6 bases). V lost 4 bases to trimming and J lost 2 bases, with 15 bases between them. CDR1 is SGHDN, CDR2 FVKESK, per germline. The CDR3 sequence is 15 residues long. The CDR3 sequence: CASSPMGLETYEQYF. In DNA form, the CDR3 reads TGTGCCAGCAGCCCCATGGGACTGGAGACCTACGAGCAGTACTTC.

This chain uses TRBV19 with TRBJ1-2; 7 bases are a match to TRBD1. The CDR3 is 14 residues long. CDR1 LNHDA and CDR2 SQIVND come from the germline V gene (reference sequence). J lost 6 bases, V lost 1 base, and 5 bases had no gene match. In nucleotides, the CDR3 is TGTGCCAGTAGTATAGGCCGGGACAGTGATGGCTACACCTTC. Translated, it gives CASSIGRDSDGYTF. The entire variable domain, with the rest obtained from reference TRBV19 and TRBJ1-2, is as follows: DGGITQSPKYLFRKEGQNVTLSCEQNLNHDAMYWYRQDPGQGLRLIYYSQIVNDFQKGDIAEGYSVSREKKESFPLTVTSAQKNPTAFYLCASSIGRDSDGYTFGSGTRLTVV.

This clone was picked up a small number of times. Other DNA variants within this sample encode the same CDR3. The rearrangement joins TRBV2 to TRBJ2-1; unclear D gene. V lost 2 bases, J lost 7 bases, and 6 bases lay in between. This CDR3 is 12 amino acids long. The V gene's germline CDR1 is SNHLY and CDR2 FYNNEI. CDR3 region: CASSEPANEQFF. In DNA form, the CDR3 reads TGTGCCAGCAGTGAACCAGCGAATGAGCAGTTCTTC.

The chain recombines TRBV6-5 with TRBJ2-7; 9 bases are a match to TRBD2. The germline V gene encodes CDR1 MNHEY and CDR2 SVGAGI. This CDR3 has 14 residues. Trimming at V came to 6 bases and at J to 4 bases, leaving 7 bases not matched to a gene. CDR3 sequence (DNA): TGTGCCAGCAGCCCTGTAGCGGGAGAGTACGAGCAGTACTTC. This sequence encodes CASSPVAGEYEQYF.

The chain is built from TRBV6-1 and TRBJ2-4; D perhaps matches TRBD1 (6 bases). CDR1 and CDR2 from the germline V gene are MNHNS and SASEGT. The ends were cut back, 0 bases at V and 2 bases at J, with 17 bases in the middle. The CDR3 is 18 amino acids. This CDR3 reads CASSEASWGLASKNIQYF. In nucleotides, the CDR3 is TGTGCCAGCAGTGAAGCTTCGTGGGGGCTGGCGTCCAAAAACATTCAGTACTTC.

This clone was recorded only once. The rearrangement links TRBV7-2 to TRBJ2-5, with D possibly TRBD2 on 6 matching bases. CDR3 length equals 14 residues. Germline V gene sequence: CDR1 SGHTA, CDR2 FQGNSA. V was clipped by 1 base and J by 2 bases, with 8 bases between them. CDR3 in amino acids: CASSLVAAQETQYF. The CDR3 bases are TGTGCCAGCAGCTTAGTAGCGGCACAAGAGACCCAGTACTTC.

This clone was counted between two and nine times. The chain recombines TRBV6-5 with TRBJ1-6, with D uncertain. Trimming removed 4 bases from V and 8 bases from J, with 12 bases in between. Germline V gene sequence: CDR1 MNHEY, CDR2 SVGAGI. CDR3 length: 14 amino acids. The CDR3 sequence is CASSFGSGDSPLHF. The CDR3 DNA reads as TGTGCCAGCAGTTTCGGGAGTGGGGATTCACCCCTCCACTTT.

This chain uses TRBV7-2 with TRBJ1-1; a possible D gene is TRBD1 (5 bases). CDR3 size: 16 residues. Germline loops: CDR1 SGHTA, CDR2 FQGNSA. V dropped 5 bases and J dropped 1 base, with 17 bases sitting between them. The CDR3 sequence is CASSPRAGNSNTEAFF. CDR3 DNA: TGTGCCAGCAGCCCAAGGGCAGGGAATTCGAACACTGAAGCTTTCTTT.

This clone showed up just once. The chain uses TRBV7-9 and TRBJ1-2, with D hard to call. CDR3 length: 11 amino acids. The V end lost 5 bases, the J end lost 7 bases, and 8 bases lay between the germline ends. Germline V CDR1 and CDR2: SEHNR, FQNEAQ (reference sequence). This chain's CDR3 is CASSPGFGYTF. The CDR3 DNA follows: TGTGCCAGCAGCCCGGGGTTTGGCTACACCTTC.

The chain combines TRBV6-1 with TRBJ2-7; D might be TRBD1 (6 bases). From germline, CDR1 is MNHNS and CDR2 SASEGT. CDR3 length: 14 amino acids. The V gene lost 7 bases and the J gene lost 3 bases, with 16 bases spanning the gap. This chain's CDR3 is CASKDSGAYYEQYF. The CDR3 DNA is TGTGCCAGCAAGGACAGTGGGGCCTACTACGAGCAGTACTTC.

The rearrangement uses TRBV5-1 and TRBJ2-3, with a tentative D call TRBD1 (6 bases). Deletions cut 4 bases from V and 0 bases from J, with 12 bases between. The germline gives CDR1 SGHRS, CDR2 YFSETQ. This CDR3 has 15 amino acids. As DNA, the CDR3 is TGCGCCAGCAGCATATCGACAGGCAGCACAGATACGCAGTATTTT. Its protein product is CASSISTGSTDTQYF.

This clone was counted between two and nine times. The V gene is TRBV14, the J gene TRBJ1-2, with 8 positions matching TRBD1. Trimming took 8 bases from V and 3 from J; bases not matched to a gene: 8. Germline V CDR1 and CDR2: SGHDN, FVKESK. This CDR3 has 14 residues. The CDR3 region is CASSPDRDHYGYTF. CDR3 bases: TGTGCCAGCTCCCCGGACAGGGATCACTATGGCTACACCTTC.

The chain is built from TRBV11-2 and TRBJ2-1; no firm D call. Trimming pared 0 bases from V and 1 base from J, leaving 13 bases between. The germline gives CDR1 SGHAT, CDR2 FQNNGV. This CDR3 is 17 amino acids long. CDR3: CASSLDGASRSYNEQFF. CDR3 coding DNA: TGTGCCAGCAGCTTAGATGGAGCTAGTCGGTCCTACAATGAGCAGTTCTTC.

The genes are TRBV30 and TRBJ2-3; D ambiguous. The CDR3 spans 16 residues. V was trimmed by 2 bases and J by 2 bases, leaving 17 bases between them. The V gene's germline CDR1 is GTSNPN and CDR2 SVGIG (reference sequence). CDR3: CAWSPRSWSSTDTQYF. The CDR3 coding sequence is TGTGCCTGGAGTCCCCGTTCGTGGAGTTCCACAGATACGCAGTATTTT.

The rearrangement uses TRBV11-1 and TRBJ2-1, with a tentative D call TRBD1 (5 bases). This CDR3 comprises 14 residues. V was pared by 6 bases and J by 15 bases, with 24 bases between. Looked up from germline, CDR1 is SGHAT and CDR2 is FQDESV (reference sequence). The CDR3 reads CASREQSGAVRPFF. The CDR3, as DNA: TGTGCCAGCAGAGAGCAAAGTGGGGCAGTTAGACCGTTCTTC.

J is TRBJ2-1 and V is TRBV6-6; 9 bases are shared with TRBD1. V shed 4 bases, J shed 5 bases, and the junction held 9 bases outside the gene matches. The CDR3 covers 16 residues. Germline V gives CDR1 MNHNY, CDR2 SVGAGI (reference sequence). The CDR3 here is CASSSTGQGHHNEQFF. CDR3 sequence (DNA): TGTGCCAGCAGTTCGACGGGACAGGGACACCACAATGAGCAGTTCTTC.

The chain couples TRBV5-1 to TRBJ1-2; 9 bases are a match to TRBD1. Germline CDR1 is SGHRS and CDR2 is YFSETQ. The CDR3 contains 13 residues. The V and J ends lost 2 bases and 8 bases, in that order; junction bases with no gene match: 4. The CDR3 sequence is CASSLTGGRGYTF. The CDR3 DNA is TGCGCCAGCAGCTTAACAGGGGGCAGGGGCTACACCTTC.

This clone was recorded once. This rearrangement joins TRBV28 to TRBJ2-5, with 14 positions matching TRBD2. Germline CDR1 is MDHEN and CDR2 is SYDVKM. V was pared by 5 bases and J by 1 base, with 6 bases of the junction left unmatched. CDR3 size: 17 residues. The CDR3 bases are TGTGCCAGCAGTCTAAGACTAGCGGGAGGGACCCAAGAGACCCAGTACTTC. Its translation is CASSLRLAGGTQETQYF.

This clone was counted once. The V call is TRBV2, the J call TRBJ1-5, with no clear D. The V and J ends lost 7 bases and 0 bases respectively, with 10 bases between them. The CDR3 covers 14 residues. CDR1 and CDR2 from the germline V gene are SNHLY and FYNNEI. The CDR3 DNA sequence: TGTGCCAGCAACCAACGGTATAGCAATCAGCCCCAGCATTTT. Translated, it gives CASNQRYSNQPQHF. Full variable domain (remainder filled in from reference TRBV2 and TRBJ1-5): EPEVTQTPSHQVTQMGQEVILRCVPISNHLYFYWYRQILGQKVEFLVSFYNNEISEKSEIFDDQFSVERPDGSNFTLKIRSTKLEDSAMYFCASNQRYSNQPQHFGDGTRLSIL.

The rearrangement links TRBV5-5 to TRBJ2-7; 11 bases are a match to TRBD1. The CDR3 extends over 17 amino acids. The ends lost 5 bases at V and 1 base at J; junction bases unmatched: 11. Germline lookup yields CDR1 SGHKS and CDR2 YYEKEE (reference sequence). The CDR3 DNA reads TGTGCCAGCAGTCAGGACAGGGGGCGTCATTCTTCCTACGAGCAGTACTTC. Translating it yields CASSQDRGRHSSYEQYF.

V gene TRBV27 combines with J gene TRBJ1-2, with D possibly being TRBD1 (5 bases). Trimming removed 2 bases from V and 8 bases from J, with 15 bases in between. CDR1 is MNHEY, CDR2 SMNVEV, per germline (reference sequence). This CDR3 spans 14 amino acids. The CDR3, as DNA: TGTGCCAGCAGTTTACGTACAGGATATGGGGGCTACACCTTC. As protein: CASSLRTGYGGYTF.

J is TRBJ2-7 and V is TRBV5-1; a possible D gene is TRBD2 (6 bases). The CDR3 sequence is 13 residues long. Between the trimmed V and J ends, which lost 1 base and 4 bases, there was a span of 9 bases. Germline-derived CDR1 and CDR2 are SGHRS and YFSETQ. This chain's CDR3 is CASSLPGRYEQYF. The CDR3 coding sequence is TGCGCCAGCAGCTTGCCAGGGAGGTACGAGCAGTACTTC. The full variable domain, with the rest looked up from reference TRBV5-1 and TRBJ2-7, is KAGVTQTPRYLIKTRGQQVTLSCSPISGHRSVSWYQQTPGQGLQFLFEYFSETQRNKGNFPGRFSGRQFSNSRSEMNVSTLELGDSALYLCASSLPGRYEQYFGPGTRLTVT.

The rearrangement uses TRBV29-1 and TRBJ1-1; 9 bases fit TRBD1. The CDR3 is made up of 18 amino acids. V lost 4 bases to trimming and J lost 0 bases; unmatched junction nucleotides: 15. Germline V CDR1 and CDR2: SQVTM, ANQGSEA. As DNA, the CDR3 is TGCAGCGTTGGGGGGGACAGGGTCTCGTGGGGGGTGAACACTGAAGCTTTCTTT. It yields the protein CSVGGDRVSWGVNTEAFF.

The rearrangement links TRBV7-9 to TRBJ1-1, with D uncertain. Germline-derived CDR1 and CDR2 are SEHNR and FQNEAQ (reference sequence). Trimming pared 5 bases from V and 0 bases from J, leaving 10 bases between. The CDR3 is 14 residues long. The CDR3, as DNA: TGTGCCAGCAGCCGGGAGGGAGTGAACACTGAAGCTTTCTTT. It translates to CASSREGVNTEAFF.